The following is a TCR beta chain sequence with its context. Its antigen is currently unknown. With 2 bases removed from V and 3 bases from J, the gap between germline ends came to 5 bases. The CDR3 length is 12 residues. Germline-derived CDR1 and CDR2 are SGHTA and FQGNSA. The data were taken from a study of cytomegalovirus exposure and HLA in healthy donors. Whole-study findings and limits: Follow-up analysis seemed to connect common viral pathogens with several of the most significant clusters identified.

The PCR ran on 60 Vbeta and 13 Jbeta primers. Repertoires were generated with immunoSEQ multiplex PCR, while TCRdb's copy carries only in-frame clones and drops some. The sample comprises about 120,000 clones, 80% of which are singletons, and 3% to 3.5% rests with the top ten. The source of this sequence is a male donor in good health and CMV-seronegative. The chain joins TRBV7-2 to TRBJ2-7; D is unclear. Sample: PBMCs. The CDR3 loop is CASSLIDYEQYF. The CDR3 bases are TGTGCCAGCAGCTTAATAGACTACGAGCAGTACTTC.